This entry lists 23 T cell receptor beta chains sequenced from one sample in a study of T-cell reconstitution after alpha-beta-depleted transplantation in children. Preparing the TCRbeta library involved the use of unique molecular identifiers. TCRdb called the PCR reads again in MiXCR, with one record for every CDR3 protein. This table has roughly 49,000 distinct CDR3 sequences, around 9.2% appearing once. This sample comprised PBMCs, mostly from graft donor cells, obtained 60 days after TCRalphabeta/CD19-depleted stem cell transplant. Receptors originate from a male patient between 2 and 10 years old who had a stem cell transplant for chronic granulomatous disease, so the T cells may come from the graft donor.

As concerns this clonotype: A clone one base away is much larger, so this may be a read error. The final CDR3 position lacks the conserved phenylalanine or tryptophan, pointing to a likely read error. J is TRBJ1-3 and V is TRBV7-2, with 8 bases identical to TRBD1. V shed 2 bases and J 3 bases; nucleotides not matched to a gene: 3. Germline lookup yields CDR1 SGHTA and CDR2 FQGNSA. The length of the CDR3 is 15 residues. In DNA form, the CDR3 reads TGTGCCAGCAGCTTACAGGGGGCTGGTGGAAACACCATATATTTA. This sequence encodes CASSLQGAGGNTIYL.

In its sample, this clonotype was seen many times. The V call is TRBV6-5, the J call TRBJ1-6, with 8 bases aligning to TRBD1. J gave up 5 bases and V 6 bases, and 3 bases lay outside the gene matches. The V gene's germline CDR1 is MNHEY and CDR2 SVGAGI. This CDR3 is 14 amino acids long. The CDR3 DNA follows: TGTGCCAGCAGATCGGGACAGGATAATTCACCCCTCCACTTT. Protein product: CASRSGQDNSPLHF.

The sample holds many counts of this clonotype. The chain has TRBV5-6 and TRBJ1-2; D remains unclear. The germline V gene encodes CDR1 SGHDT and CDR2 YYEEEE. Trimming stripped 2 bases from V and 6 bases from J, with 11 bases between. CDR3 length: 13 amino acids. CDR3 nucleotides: TGTGCCAGCAGCTTAAGAATGGCCCATGGCTACACCTTC. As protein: CASSLRMAHGYTF.

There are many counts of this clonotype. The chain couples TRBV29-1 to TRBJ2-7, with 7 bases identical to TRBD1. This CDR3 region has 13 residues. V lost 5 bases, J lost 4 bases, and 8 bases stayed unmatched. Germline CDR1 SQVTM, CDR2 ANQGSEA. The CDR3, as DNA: TGCAGCGTTAGACAGGGTCCCTTTTACGAGCAGTACTTC. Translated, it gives CSVRQGPFYEQYF.

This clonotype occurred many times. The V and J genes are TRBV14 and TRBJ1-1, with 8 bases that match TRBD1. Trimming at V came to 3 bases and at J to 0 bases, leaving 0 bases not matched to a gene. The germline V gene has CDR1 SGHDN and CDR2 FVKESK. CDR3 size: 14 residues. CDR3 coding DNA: TGTGCCAGCAGCCAGGGACAGGTGAACACTGAAGCTTTCTTT. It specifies CASSQGQVNTEAFF.

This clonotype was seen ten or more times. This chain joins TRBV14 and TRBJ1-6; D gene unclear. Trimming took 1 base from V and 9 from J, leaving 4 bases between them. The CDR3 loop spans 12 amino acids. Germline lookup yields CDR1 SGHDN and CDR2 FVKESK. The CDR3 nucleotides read TGTGCCAGCAGCCAAGGGTCTTCACCCCTCCACTTT. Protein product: CASSQGSSPLHF.

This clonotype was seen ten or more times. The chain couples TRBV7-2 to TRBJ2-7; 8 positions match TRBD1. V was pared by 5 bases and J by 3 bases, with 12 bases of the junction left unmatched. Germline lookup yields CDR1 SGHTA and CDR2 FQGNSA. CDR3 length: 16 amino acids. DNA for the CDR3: TGTGCCAGCAGCCATACCTCAGGGGGCGGAGGCTACGAGCAGTACTTC. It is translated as CASSHTSGGGGYEQYF.

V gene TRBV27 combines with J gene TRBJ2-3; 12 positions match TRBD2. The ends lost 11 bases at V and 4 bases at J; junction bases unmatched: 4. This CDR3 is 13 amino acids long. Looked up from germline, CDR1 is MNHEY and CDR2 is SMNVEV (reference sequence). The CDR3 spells CAFRLAGADTQYF. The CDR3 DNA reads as TGTGCCTTCAGACTAGCGGGAGCAGATACGCAGTATTTT.

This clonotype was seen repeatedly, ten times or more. The CDR3 DNA is TGTGCCAGCAATCTAGCGGGAGAAAAAATTGAGCAGTTCTTC. Its protein is CASNLAGEKIEQFF. This chain connects TRBV28 to TRBJ2-1; 10 bases map to TRBD2. This CDR3 contains 14 residues. The ends lost 7 bases at V and 9 bases at J; junction bases unmatched: 9. Germline CDR1 reads MDHEN; CDR2 reads SYDVKM.

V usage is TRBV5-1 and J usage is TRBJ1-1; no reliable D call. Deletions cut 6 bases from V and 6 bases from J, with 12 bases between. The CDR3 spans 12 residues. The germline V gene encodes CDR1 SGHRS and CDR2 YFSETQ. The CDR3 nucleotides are TGCGCCAGCAAGGGTGGCGAGGCTGAAGCTTTCTTT. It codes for CASKGGEAEAFF.

For the CDR3, the DNA is TGTGCCAGCAGCTATCCCCGGGGACTAGCGGGAGGGGGGGTACAGAATGAGCAGTTCTTC. Protein: CASSYPRGLAGGGVQNEQFF. The chain carries TRBV6-5 and TRBJ2-1; 16 bases are shared with TRBD2. V shed 6 bases and J 7 bases; nucleotides not matched to a gene: 18. CDR3 length: 20 amino acids. Germline assignment: CDR1 MNHEY and CDR2 SVGAGI.

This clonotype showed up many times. CDR3 DNA: TGTGCCAGCCAAAATAGGGCGGGACAGGGGGCATCTTACGAGCAGTACTTC. Translated: CASQNRAGQGASYEQYF. The chain carries TRBV6-5 and TRBJ2-7, with 12 nucleotides matching TRBD1. The germline CDR1 and CDR2 sequences are MNHEY and SVGAGI. CDR3 length: 17 amino acids. V shed 8 bases and J 4 bases; nucleotides not matched to a gene: 15.

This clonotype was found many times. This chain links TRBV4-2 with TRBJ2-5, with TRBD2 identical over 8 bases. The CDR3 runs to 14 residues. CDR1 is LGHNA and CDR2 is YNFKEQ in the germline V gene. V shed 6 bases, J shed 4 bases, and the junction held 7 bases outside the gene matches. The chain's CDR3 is CASSPSTSGETQYF. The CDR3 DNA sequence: TGTGCCAGCAGTCCTAGTACTAGCGGAGAGACCCAGTACTTC.

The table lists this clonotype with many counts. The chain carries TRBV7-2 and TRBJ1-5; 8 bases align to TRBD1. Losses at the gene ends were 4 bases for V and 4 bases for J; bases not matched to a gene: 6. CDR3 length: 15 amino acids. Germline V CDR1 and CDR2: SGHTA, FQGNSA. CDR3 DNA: TGTGCCAGCAGCTCCCAGGGGGCGGGAAATCAGCCCCAGCATTTT. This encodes CASSSQGAGNQPQHF.

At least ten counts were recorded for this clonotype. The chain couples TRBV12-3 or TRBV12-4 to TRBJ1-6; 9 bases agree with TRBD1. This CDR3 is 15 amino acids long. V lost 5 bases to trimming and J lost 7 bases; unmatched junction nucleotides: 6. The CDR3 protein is CASSLQGALNSPLHF. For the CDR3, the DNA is TGTGCCAGCAGTCTACAGGGGGCCTTGAATTCACCCCTCCACTTT.

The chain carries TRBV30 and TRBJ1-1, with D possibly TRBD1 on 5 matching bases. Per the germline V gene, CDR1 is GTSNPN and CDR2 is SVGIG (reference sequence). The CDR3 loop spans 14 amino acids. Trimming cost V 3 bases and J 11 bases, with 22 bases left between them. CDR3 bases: TGTGCCTGGAGAAATCGGGGACTTTTGCCCCAGGCTTTCTTT. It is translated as CAWRNRGLLPQAFF.

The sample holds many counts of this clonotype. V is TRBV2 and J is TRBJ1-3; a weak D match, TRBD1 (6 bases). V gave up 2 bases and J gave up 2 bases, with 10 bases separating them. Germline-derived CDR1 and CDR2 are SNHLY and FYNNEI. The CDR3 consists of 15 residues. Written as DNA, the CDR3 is TGTGCCAGCAGTGAAAGCCCAGGGGCTGGAAACACCATATATTTT. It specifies CASSESPGAGNTIYF.

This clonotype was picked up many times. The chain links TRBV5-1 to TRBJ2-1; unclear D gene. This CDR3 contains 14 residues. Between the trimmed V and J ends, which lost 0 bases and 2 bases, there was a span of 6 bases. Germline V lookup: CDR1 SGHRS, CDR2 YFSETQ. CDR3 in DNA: TGCGCCAGCAGCTTGGCTACAGCCTACAATGAGCAGTTCTTC. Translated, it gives CASSLATAYNEQFF.

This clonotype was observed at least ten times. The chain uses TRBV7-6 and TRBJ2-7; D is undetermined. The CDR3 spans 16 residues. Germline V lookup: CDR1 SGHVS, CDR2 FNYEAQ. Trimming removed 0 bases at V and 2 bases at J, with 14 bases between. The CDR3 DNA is TGTGCCAGCAGCTTAGCGGTTTCTAGTCCTCCCTACGAGCAGTACTTC. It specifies CASSLAVSSPPYEQYF.

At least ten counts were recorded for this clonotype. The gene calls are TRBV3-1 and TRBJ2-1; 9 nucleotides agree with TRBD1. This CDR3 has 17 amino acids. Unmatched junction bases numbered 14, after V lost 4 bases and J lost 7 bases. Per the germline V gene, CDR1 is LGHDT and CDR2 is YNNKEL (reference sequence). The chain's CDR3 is CASSLPGGQGKGNEQFF. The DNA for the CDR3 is TGTGCCAGCAGCCTCCCTGGGGGACAGGGTAAAGGGAATGAGCAGTTCTTC.

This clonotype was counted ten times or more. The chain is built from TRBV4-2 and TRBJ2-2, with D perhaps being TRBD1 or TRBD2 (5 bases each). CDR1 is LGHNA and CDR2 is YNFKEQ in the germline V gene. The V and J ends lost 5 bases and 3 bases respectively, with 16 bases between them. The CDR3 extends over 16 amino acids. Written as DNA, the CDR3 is TGTGCCAGCAGCTATCGTGGGGGAGCGGACACCGGGGAGCTGTTTTTT. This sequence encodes CASSYRGGADTGELFF.

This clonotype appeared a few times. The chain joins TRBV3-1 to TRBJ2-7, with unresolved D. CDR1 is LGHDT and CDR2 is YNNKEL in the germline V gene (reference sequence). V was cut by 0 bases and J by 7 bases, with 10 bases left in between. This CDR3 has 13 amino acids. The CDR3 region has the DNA TGTGCCAGCAGCCAAGATAGTGCGCTAGAGCAGTACTTC. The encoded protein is CASSQDSALEQYF.

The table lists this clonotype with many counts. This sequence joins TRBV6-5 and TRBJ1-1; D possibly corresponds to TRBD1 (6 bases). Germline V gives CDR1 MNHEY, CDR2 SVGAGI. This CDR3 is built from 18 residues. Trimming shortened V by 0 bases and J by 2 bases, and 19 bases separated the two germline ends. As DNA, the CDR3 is TGTGCCAGCAGTTACTCGAACCCCACAGGGAAGGTTAACACTGAAGCTTTCTTT. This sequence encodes CASSYSNPTGKVNTEAFF.